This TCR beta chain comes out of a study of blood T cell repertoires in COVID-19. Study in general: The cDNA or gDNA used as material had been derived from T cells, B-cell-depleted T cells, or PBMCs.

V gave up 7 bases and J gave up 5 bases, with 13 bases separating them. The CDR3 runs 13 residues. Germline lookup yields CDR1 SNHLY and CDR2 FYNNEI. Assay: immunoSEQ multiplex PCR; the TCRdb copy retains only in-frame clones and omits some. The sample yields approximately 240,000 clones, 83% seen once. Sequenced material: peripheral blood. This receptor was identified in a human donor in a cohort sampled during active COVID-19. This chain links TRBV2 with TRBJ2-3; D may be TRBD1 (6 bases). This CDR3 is CASNFQGIDTQYF. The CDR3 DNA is TGTGCCAGCAATTTCCAGGGGATAGATACGCAGTATTTT.